This passage covers 17 T cell receptor beta chains from one sample sequenced in a study of vaccination and CD4 T cells after COVID-19. The treatment denotes: approximately 9-day PBMC culture with coronavirus spike peptide pools or control peptides (ViraFEST assay). For these receptors, no antigen is known. Cultured CD4+ T cells had their DNA profiled by the Oncomine TCR Beta short-read assay. TCRdb re-called the PCR reads with MiXCR, one entry per CDR3 protein. The sample includes approximately 15,000 distinct CDR3 sequences, about 40% of them seen just once. The source material was cultured CD4+ T cells from blood. Receptors originate from a human donor with COVID-19.

The rearrangement links TRBV27 to TRBJ2-7, with D perhaps given as TRBD1 or TRBD2 (5 bases each). The CDR3 length is 15 residues. V was trimmed by 0 bases and J by 2 bases, leaving 11 bases between them. Germline V gene data show CDR1 as MNHEY and CDR2 as SMNVEV (reference sequence). For the CDR3, the DNA is TGTGCCAGCAGTTTATCCGGGACGGTGGCCTACGAGCAGTACTTC. Its protein product is CASSLSGTVAYEQYF.

The chain employs TRBV2 and TRBJ1-3; no clear D. The V end lost 9 bases, the J end lost 0 bases, and 12 bases lay between the germline ends. The V gene's germline CDR1 is SNHLY and CDR2 FYNNEI. This CDR3 comprises 14 residues. In DNA, the CDR3 is TGTGCCAGTGAAGACGCAAACTCTGGAAACACCATATATTTT. As protein: CASEDANSGNTIYF.

This sequence joins TRBV30 and TRBJ1-6; 7 bases line up with TRBD1. The germline gives CDR1 GTSNPN, CDR2 SVGIG (reference sequence). The CDR3 runs 13 residues. Trimming at V came to 6 bases and at J to 7 bases, leaving 6 bases not matched to a gene. The CDR3 coding sequence is TGTGCCTGCCAAGGGGGACAGAATTCACCCCTCCACTTT. This codes for CACQGGQNSPLHF.

This clonotype has only one observation. V and J are TRBV19 and TRBJ2-5, with TRBD2 identical over 9 bases. Germline CDR1 is LNHDA and CDR2 is SQIVND (reference sequence). The CDR3 is made up of 18 amino acids. Trimming took 0 bases from V and 3 from J; bases not matched to a gene: 11. CDR3 DNA sequence: TGTGCCAGTAGTATAGATCTATGGGCGGGGGGGCGGAAAGAGACCCAGTACTTC. This sequence encodes CASSIDLWAGGRKETQYF. The whole variable domain, filled in from reference TRBV19 and TRBJ2-5, reads DGGITQSPKYLFRKEGQNVTLSCEQNLNHDAMYWYRQDPGQGLRLIYYSQIVNDFQKGDIAEGYSVSREKKESFPLTVTSAQKNPTAFYLCASSIDLWAGGRKETQYFGPGTRLLVL.

This clonotype turned up a few times. The CDR3 nucleotides are TGTGCCAGCAGCTTCGCGAAGGGCAGGGGGTCGCAGCCCCAGCATTTT. It is translated as CASSFAKGRGSQPQHF. This chain links TRBV7-8 with TRBJ1-5, with 7 nucleotides matching TRBD1. The CDR3 spans 16 residues. V gave up 3 bases and J gave up 7 bases; unmatched junction bases: 12. Germline V gives CDR1 SGHVS, CDR2 FQNEAQ.

The chain couples TRBV7-2 to TRBJ1-5; D is possibly TRBD1 (5 bases). This CDR3 region has 12 residues. The germline CDR1 and CDR2 sequences are SGHTA and FQGNSA. The CDR3 region has the DNA TGTGCGATACAGGAGGGCAATCAGCCCCAGCATTTT. Protein product: CAIQEGNQPQHF.

This clonotype occurred a few times. The genes are TRBV24-1 and TRBJ1-3; unclear D gene. The germline V gene has CDR1 KGHDR and CDR2 SFDVKD. The CDR3 is 15 amino acids. V shed 9 bases and J shed 5 bases, with 19 bases lying between them. CDR3 coding DNA: TGTGCCACCGGCGCTAGAAGACACCAGCGAAACACCATATATTTT. Translated: CATGARRHQRNTIYF.

The CDR3 DNA sequence: TGCAGTGCTAGACCTGGGGCCTCAAACTCACCCCTCCACTTT. Its protein is CSARPGASNSPLHF. This chain connects TRBV20-1 to TRBJ1-6; D might be TRBD1 (5 bases). The germline V gene encodes CDR1 DFQATT and CDR2 SNEGSKA (reference sequence). The CDR3 has 14 amino acids. Trimming took 2 bases from V and 10 from J, leaving 15 bases between them.

The chain combines TRBV11-3 with TRBJ2-4; unclear D gene. Trimming cost V 2 bases and J 3 bases, with 8 bases left between them. This CDR3 is built from 14 residues. Germline V gene sequence: CDR1 SGHNT, CDR2 YENEEA. In DNA form, the CDR3 reads TGTGCCAGCAGCTTATATGGTGACAAAAACATTCAGTACTTC. It is translated as CASSLYGDKNIQYF.

The chain combines TRBV6-1 with TRBJ1-1; perhaps TRBD1 as D (5 bases). Trimming cost V 3 bases and J 11 bases, with 13 bases left between them. The CDR3 is made up of 12 amino acids. Germline V gives CDR1 MNHNS, CDR2 SASEGT. CDR3 sequence (DNA): TGTGCCAGCAGTGAGGGACTTATAGAGGCTTTCTTT. Its translation: CASSEGLIEAFF.

The chain uses TRBV7-2 and TRBJ2-7; the D is unclear. Germline V gives CDR1 SGHTA, CDR2 FQGNSA. There are 14 residues in the CDR3. V lost 1 base, J lost 0 bases, and 7 bases lay in between. The CDR3 DNA reads TGTGCCAGCAGCTTAGACCGGAGCTCCTACGAGCAGTACTTC. The encoded protein is CASSLDRSSYEQYF.

The chain couples TRBV7-2 to TRBJ2-3; no firm D call. CDR3 length: 12 residues. CDR1 is SGHTA and CDR2 is FQGNSA in the germline V gene. V shed 5 bases and J shed 3 bases, with 6 bases lying between them. CDR3 loop: CASSLLTDTQYF. The CDR3 nucleotides read TGTGCCAGCAGCCTACTGACAGATACGCAGTATTTT.

CDR3 sequence: CASSEQGSNQPQHF. As DNA, the CDR3 is TGCGCCAGCAGTGAGCAGGGGAGCAATCAGCCCCAGCATTTT. The chain recombines TRBV10-2 with TRBJ1-5; tentative D call: TRBD1 (6 bases). This CDR3 spans 14 amino acids. CDR1 is WSHSY, CDR2 SAAADI, per germline. Trimming took 2 bases from V and 1 from J, leaving 6 bases between them.

The CDR3 reads CASSRGTEQFF. CDR3 bases: TGTGCCAGTAGCCGGGGGACTGAGCAGTTCTTC. V is TRBV19 and J is TRBJ2-1; D is perhaps TRBD2 (6 bases). CDR1 and CDR2 (germline): LNHDA, SQIVND (reference sequence). The CDR3 totals 11 residues. The V and J ends lost 6 bases and 9 bases respectively, with 9 bases between them. The full variable domain, in which reference TRBV19 and TRBJ2-1 provide the parts outside the CDR3, is DGGITQSPKYLFRKEGQNVTLSCEQNLNHDAMYWYRQDPGQGLRLIYYSQIVNDFQKGDIAEGYSVSREKKESFPLTVTSAQKNPTAFYLCASSRGTEQFFGPGTRLTVL.

V gene TRBV20-1 combines with J gene TRBJ1-3; 10 positions match TRBD1. Per the germline V gene, CDR1 is DFQATT and CDR2 is SNEGSKA (reference sequence). After removal of 0 bases from V and 1 base from J, the junction contained 12 bases not matched to a gene. The CDR3 runs to 19 residues. The CDR3 sequence is CSARDWRTGQGKSGNTIYF. CDR3 nucleotide sequence: TGCAGTGCTAGAGATTGGCGGACGGGACAGGGGAAATCTGGAAACACCATATATTTT.

This clonotype was picked up one time. This chain uses TRBV7-8 with TRBJ2-3; 9 bases map to TRBD2. Per germline, CDR1 SGHVS and CDR2 FQNEAQ. The CDR3 runs 18 residues. J lost 7 bases, V lost 5 bases, and 19 bases had no gene match. CDR3 DNA sequence: TGTGCCAGCAGCCGCCGCCCGGGTAGCGGGGGATCGGTGCATACGCAGTATTTT. As protein: CASSRRPGSGGSVHTQYF.

This clonotype was counted a few times. This chain joins TRBV19 and TRBJ1-1; no clear D gene. The germline V gene has CDR1 LNHDA and CDR2 SQIVND (reference sequence). The ends were cut back, 5 bases at V and 7 bases at J, with 8 bases in the middle. There are 11 residues in the CDR3. CDR3 in amino acids: CASSLYSEAFF. The CDR3 coding sequence is TGTGCCAGTAGTCTTTACAGTGAAGCTTTCTTT.